This T cell receptor beta chain was identified in a study of control samples from healthy donors and cancer patients. TCRdb's table, derived via immunoSEQ multiplex PCR, lists solely in-frame clones and lacks some. Of around 77,000 clones listed, around 94% are singletons. The length of the CDR3 is 13 residues. CDR1 is SEHNR and CDR2 is FQNEAQ in the germline V gene (reference sequence). Trimming removed 8 bases at V and 0 bases at J, with 11 bases between. Sequencing input: blood. The receptor was isolated from a woman aged 60-75 years in good health. The J gene is TRBJ2-7, the V gene TRBV7-9, with D perhaps TRBD1 or TRBD2 (5 bases each). The CDR3 bases are TGTGCCAGCGAGGGGCGGGTCTCCTACGAGCAGTACTTC. It translates to CASEGRVSYEQYF. Supplemented by reference TRBV7-9 and TRBJ2-7, the full variable domain reads DTGVSQNPRHKITKRGQNVTFRCDPISEHNRLYWYRQTLGQGPEFLTYFQNEAQLEKSRLLSDRFSAERPKGSFSTLEIQRTEQGDSAMYLCASEGRVSYEQYFGPGTRLTVT.